This TCR beta chain was observed in a study of blood T cell repertoires in COVID-19. Trimming stripped 5 bases from V and 12 bases from J, with 18 bases between. The CDR3 has 13 amino acids. Germline V CDR1 and CDR2: SGDLS, YYNGEE. In the authors' workflow: Researchers report that nucleated cell counts were estimated from reference gene primer amplification. The protocol was immunoSEQ multiplex PCR, while the TCRdb copy is restricted to in-frame clones and leaves out a portion. Clone size and V and J calls were adopted from that table, with D and trimming inferred from the DNA. The sample lists 200,000 or so clones, 84% seen once, with approximately 7.9% in the top ten.

This TCR was sampled from a man aged 35-49 years who had recovered from COVID-19. The V gene is TRBV9, the J gene TRBJ2-1; D unresolved. The sequenced sample was PBMCs or T cells enriched from blood (not recorded which). Written as DNA, the CDR3 is TGTGCCAGCAGTCTACGTCCATCGAGTGGGCAGTTCTTC. As protein: CASSLRPSSGQFF.